The 15 T cell receptor beta chains below all came from one sample that was sequenced in a study of blood T cell repertoires in COVID-19. Some clones are missing from TCRdb's copy, which holds only in-frame ones; the method was immunoSEQ multiplex PCR. The sample contains 150,000 to 250,000 clones, about nine tenths of which appear only once. The specimen was PBMCs or T cells enriched from blood (not recorded which). These TCRs come from a woman aged 25-40 years who had recovered from COVID-19.

V is TRBV30 and J is TRBJ1-1; a weak D match, TRBD1 (6 bases). CDR3 length: 17 amino acids. Trimming pared 1 base from V and 0 bases from J, leaving 18 bases between. Germline V gene data show CDR1 as GTSNPN and CDR2 as SVGIG (reference sequence). CDR3 sequence: CAWSAHPTRGMNTEAFF. The CDR3 DNA sequence: TGTGCCTGGAGTGCCCACCCAACCAGGGGCATGAACACTGAAGCTTTCTTT.

The genes are TRBV9 and TRBJ2-7; TRBD2 matches at 10 bases. CDR1 is SGDLS, CDR2 YYNGEE, per germline. V lost 4 bases, J lost 5 bases, and 6 bases stayed unmatched. This CDR3 spans 14 amino acids. This CDR3 reads CASSPGLAEDEQYF. The CDR3 nucleotides read TGTGCCAGCAGCCCCGGACTAGCGGAAGACGAGCAGTACTTC.

This clone was detected once. The chain recombines TRBV27 with TRBJ1-5; D gene ambiguous. Trimming cost V 1 base and J 4 bases, with 14 bases left between them. This CDR3 spans 16 amino acids. From germline, CDR1 is MNHEY and CDR2 SMNVEV (reference sequence). In DNA, the CDR3 is TGTGCCAGCAGTTTATATGGAGGATTGAGTAATCAGCCCCAGCATTTT. Its translation: CASSLYGGLSNQPQHF.

The chain employs TRBV9 and TRBJ1-6; 7 bases are shared with TRBD1. V trimming: 2 bases; J trimming: 8 bases; junction bases outside the gene matches: 1. The CDR3 is 13 residues long. Germline CDR1 is SGDLS and CDR2 is YYNGEE. CDR3: CASSVQGDSPLHF. DNA of the CDR3: TGTGCCAGCAGCGTTCAGGGGGATTCACCCCTCCACTTT.

In its sample, this clone was seen once. The chain uses TRBV7-9 and TRBJ2-1, with 9 bases that match TRBD2. The CDR3 spans 14 residues. Germline CDR1 and CDR2: SEHNR and FQNEAQ (reference sequence). With 8 bases clipped from V and 8 bases from J, the junction kept 10 bases outside the gene matches. The CDR3 protein is CASSEAGGADEQFF. The CDR3 DNA reads TGTGCCAGCTCGGAAGCGGGGGGTGCCGATGAGCAGTTCTTC.

To note about this clone: Other DNA sequences from this sample encode an identical CDR3 as well. The CDR3 sequence is CSASGGGDSPLHF. The CDR3 region has the DNA TGCAGTGCTAGTGGCGGGGGGGATTCACCCCTCCACTTT. The chain employs TRBV20-1 and TRBJ1-6; the D gene is possibly TRBD1 (5 bases). The CDR3 is 13 residues long. V was pared by 3 bases and J by 8 bases, with 11 bases between. Per the germline V gene, CDR1 is DFQATT and CDR2 is SNEGSKA (reference sequence).

The count of this clone is one. The sample holds other DNA sequences that translate to the same CDR3. The chain has TRBV7-2 and TRBJ2-5, with D uncertain. The CDR3 is 12 residues long. V was clipped by 0 bases and J by 4 bases, with 3 bases between them. Germline assignment: CDR1 SGHTA and CDR2 FQGNSA. CDR3 sequence (DNA): TGTGCCAGCAGCTTAGCGAGAGAGACCCAGTACTTC. It codes for CASSLARETQYF.

The rearrangement links TRBV13 to TRBJ1-2, with TRBD1 as a possible D gene (6 bases). Trimming stripped 1 base from V and 3 bases from J, with 15 bases between. The CDR3 has 16 residues. CDR1 is PRHDT and CDR2 is FYEKMQ in the germline V gene (reference sequence). In DNA, the CDR3 is TGTGCCAGCAGCTTAGCCAGGACAGACATAGACTATGGCTACACCTTC. It specifies CASSLARTDIDYGYTF.

The chain combines TRBV5-1 with TRBJ2-2; a possible D gene is TRBD1 (5 bases). This CDR3 has 15 amino acids. V was trimmed by 4 bases and J by 4 bases, leaving 14 bases between them. CDR1 is SGHRS and CDR2 is YFSETQ in the germline V gene. The CDR3 region is CASSIELGATGELFF. CDR3 bases: TGCGCCAGCAGCATAGAGTTAGGGGCCACCGGGGAGCTGTTTTTT.

The rearrangement joins TRBV5-4 to TRBJ2-7; 11 nucleotides match TRBD1. The ends lost 4 bases at V and 1 base at J; junction bases unmatched: 10. This CDR3 has 17 amino acids. Germline values: CDR1 SGHNT, CDR2 YYREEE (reference sequence). The CDR3 DNA follows: TGTGCCAGCAGCGCCTGGGGCGGGACAGGGGGTTCCTACGAGCAGTACTTC. Amino acids: CASSAWGGTGGSYEQYF. The full variable domain, in which reference TRBV5-4 and TRBJ2-7 provide the parts outside the CDR3, is ETGVTQSPTHLIKTRGQQVTLRCSSQSGHNTVSWYQQALGQGPQFIFQYYREEENGRGNFPPRFSGLQFPNYSSELNVNALELDDSALYLCASSAWGGTGGSYEQYFGPGTRLTVT.

The chain recombines TRBV19 with TRBJ1-1; TRBD1 agrees at 10 bases. CDR3 length: 17 residues. The germline V gene has CDR1 LNHDA and CDR2 SQIVND (reference sequence). Trimming removed 3 bases from V and 5 bases from J; junction bases left unmatched: 12. The CDR3 here is CASSIWTGGVAVTEAFF. As DNA, the CDR3 is TGTGCCAGTAGTATTTGGACAGGGGGGGTGGCCGTAACTGAAGCTTTCTTT.

The chain employs TRBV3-1 (or the pseudogene TRBV3-2) and TRBJ2-2; D unresolved. In germline, CDR1 is LGHDT, CDR2 YNNKEL (reference sequence). The V and J ends lost 4 bases and 5 bases respectively, with 14 bases between them. The length of the CDR3 is 15 residues. The CDR3 region has the DNA TGTGCCAGCAGCCTCAGGCATGACCCTACCGGGGAGCTGTTTTTT. This codes for CASSLRHDPTGELFF.

The chain is built from TRBV14 and TRBJ1-2; D is unclear. Germline lookup yields CDR1 SGHDN and CDR2 FVKESK. Trimming removed 4 bases at V and 5 bases at J, with 11 bases between. This CDR3 has 13 residues. CDR3: CASSPQDRYGYTF. The CDR3 DNA follows: TGTGCCAGCAGCCCTCAGGATCGGTATGGCTACACCTTC.

This clone was counted between two and nine times. The chain joins TRBV6-5 to TRBJ2-1; 10 nucleotides line up with TRBD1. Germline-derived CDR1 and CDR2 are MNHEY and SVGAGI. CDR3 length: 14 residues. The J segment lost 3 bases and the V segment lost 8 bases, leaving 4 bases of the junction unmatched. The CDR3 coding sequence is TGTGCCAGCCGGGGACAGGGGAACTACAATGAGCAGTTCTTC. It encodes CASRGQGNYNEQFF.

The chain uses TRBV6-5 and TRBJ1-2; 9 positions match TRBD1. This CDR3 contains 12 residues. Germline CDR1 and CDR2: MNHEY and SVGAGI. With 5 bases clipped from V and 7 bases from J, the junction kept 2 bases outside the gene matches. The CDR3 here is CASSRTGAGYTF. Here the CDR3 DNA reads TGTGCCAGCAGTCGGACAGGGGCTGGCTACACCTTC.